This T cell receptor (beta chain) was sequenced for a study of CD8 T cell repertoires and HIV-1 epitope variants (dated by TCRdb to the early 2020s). Regarding the research as a whole: In separate culture wells, T cells were stimulated with each of twenty-five peptides that represented autologous and known Gag and Nef epitope variants. Control conditions included a CMV, EBV and flu peptide pool, the Ebola AY9 epitope as negative control, and a no-peptide well. Tested epitopes included three Gag epitope families and Nef HW9 and YT9. T cells were enriched using the EasySep Human T Cell Enrichment Kit and then co-cultured with an equal number of autologous T cell-negative cells acting as antigen-presenting cells. For 10 to 11 days the cultures were kept in IMDM with gentamicin, and on days 3 and 7 half of the media was changed with IL-2, IL-7 and IL-15 added. An aliquot of 1M T cells was saved as an uncultured baseline condition, separate from the 83 T cell cultures. A total of more than 80 T cell cultures were run, with each culture condition done in triplicate except for one peptide, which was done in duplicate.

Relative to germline, V is 0 bases shorter and J is 6 bases shorter, with 17 bases between their ends. From cysteine to phenylalanine, the CDR3 is 16 amino acids long. The entry retains the CDR3 DNA only, 48 bases that are in frame from base 1. The germline V gene gives CDR1 as LGHNA and CDR2 as YNFKEQ. About this clone: Its binding antigen is unknown. It has no much larger one-base neighbor in the sample; base qualities were not kept.

The EasySep Human CD8+ T Cell Enrichment Kit was used on day 10 to isolate CD8+ T cells from every culture. What the authors observed across the whole study: The assay identified only TCR beta chains and indicated proliferation in response to antigen, without indicating T cell function or cytokine profile. The study identified roughly ten antigen-specific TCR beta clonotypes, roughly 6 of which appeared to be cross-reactive for autologous or known escape epitope variants. Several clonotypes recognized the Nef KF9 family and one clonotype recognized the HW9 family, while no responses were seen to the TAALDMSHF plasma variant.

Sequencing of TCR beta CDR3 regions was done on the immunoSEQ platform at survey depth. The QIAamp DNA micro kit was used to extract genomic DNA from every cultured and uncultured CD8+ T cell population. In the source study's methods: Any sample with under 5,000 productive reads was excluded, and this exclusion removed about 7% of the roughly 80 cultures stimulated with HIV peptides. A MANAFEST web app trimmed sequences to CDR3 and removed nonproductive sequences, CDR3s under 5 amino acids, and those not starting C or ending F/W. Clonotypes were classified as antigen-specific only if expansion was observed in at least 2 of 3 replicates versus the no-peptide control at FDR 0.01, only within one epitope family. A specific clonotype also had to show a frequency at least fivefold higher than in wells stimulated with peptides from other epitope families. Entries here come from immuneACCESS through TCRdb and include only in-frame sequences with V and J called. Some clones fail to appear in such tables; in the studies checked, an unresolved V gene covers under half of the shortfall, and the cause of the remainder is unknown. V, J and clone size reflect that table, while D and trimming were determined from the DNA. The sample table holds 1,500 to 2,000 clones, of which 69% were seen once. Of the sample, roughly 40% is held by the ten largest clones.

This TCR was sampled from a male donor with HIV. The specimen sequenced was cultured CD8+ T cells derived from PBMCs. This receptor chain uses TRBV4-2 and TRBJ1-1, with TRBD1 as a weak D call on 6 bases. The CDR3 sequence is CASSQDRGQFGAEAFF. In nucleotide form, the sequence is TGTGCCAGCAGCCAAGATCGGGGGCAGTTCGGCGCTGAAGCTTTCTTT.